The following is a TCR beta chain sequence with its context. This entry comes from a study of T-cell memory formation after mild COVID-19. The CDR3 loop spans 10 amino acids. Germline loops: CDR1 SQVTM, CDR2 ANQGSEA. Trimming removed 3 bases at V and 9 bases at J, with 7 bases between. TCRdb reanalysed the 5' RACE reads using MiXCR and keeps one entry per CDR3 protein. The repertoire has some 120,000 distinct CDR3 sequences, about 18% of them found once; the top ten carry approximately 5.5%. Sequencing was carried out using PBMCs or a T cell subset sorted from them (not recorded which). The TCR comes from a man aged 18 to 29 who had mild COVID-19 (a few samples of this study predate the infection). Cell type and time point are not known. The rearrangement links TRBV29-1 to TRBJ2-3; D gene uncertain. CDR3: CSVDGNTQYF. The CDR3, as DNA: TGCAGCGTTGATGGGAACACGCAGTATTTT.